One sample yielded the 31 T cell receptor beta chains listed below, sequenced in a study of cytomegalovirus exposure and HLA in healthy donors. PCR involved 60 Vbeta and 13 Jbeta primers. Sequenced by immunoSEQ multiplex PCR; TCRdb stores in-frame clones only, minus some. The sample has some 130,000 clones; about 80% are singletons. Sequencing input: PBMCs. These receptors were collected from a man aged 30 to 39 in good health and CMV-seronegative.

J is TRBJ2-1 and V is TRBV25-1; maybe TRBD1 (5 bases). Germline V gene sequence: CDR1 MGHDK, CDR2 SYGVNS. There are 13 residues in the CDR3. Between the trimmed V and J ends, which lost 2 bases and 7 bases, there was a span of 9 bases. Written as DNA, the CDR3 is TGTGCCAGCAGTGAACAGGGAAGGAATGAGCAGTTCTTC. Encoded protein: CASSEQGRNEQFF.

This sequence joins TRBV30 and TRBJ2-1; the match to TRBD2 covers 11 bases. CDR3 length: 15 residues. The J segment lost 8 bases and the V segment lost 3 bases, leaving 9 bases of the junction unmatched. Germline-derived CDR1 and CDR2 are GTSNPN and SVGIG (reference sequence). Here the CDR3 reads CAWSLKTSGNDEQFF. The CDR3 nucleotides read TGTGCCTGGAGCCTTAAGACTAGCGGGAATGATGAGCAGTTCTTC.

The chain has TRBV9 and TRBJ2-3; 8 nucleotides agree with TRBD2. The CDR3 is 16 amino acids. CDR1 is SGDLS and CDR2 is YYNGEE in the germline V gene. Trimming at V came to 3 bases and at J to 0 bases, leaving 6 bases not matched to a gene. CDR3: CASSASGRVSTDTQYF. CDR3 DNA sequence: TGTGCCAGCAGCGCCTCCGGGAGGGTAAGCACAGATACGCAGTATTTT. Together with reference TRBV9 and TRBJ2-3, the CDR3 gives the full variable domain: DSGVTQTPKHLITATGQRVTLRCSPRSGDLSVYWYQQSLDQGLQFLIQYYNGEERAKGNILERFSAQQFPDLHSELNLSSLELGDSALYFCASSASGRVSTDTQYFGPGTRLTVL.

V is TRBV6-1 and J is TRBJ1-1; D call uncertain. This CDR3 region has 12 residues. V lost 6 bases, J lost 5 bases, and 10 bases lay in between. Germline CDR1 reads MNHNS; CDR2 reads SASEGT. The CDR3 loop reads CASSYTGTEAFF. In DNA form, the CDR3 reads TGTGCCAGCAGCTACACGGGAACTGAAGCTTTCTTT.

The chain employs TRBV9 and TRBJ2-1; 7 nucleotides align to TRBD2. The V gene end was trimmed by 6 bases and the J gene end by 4 bases; junction bases not matched to a gene: 7. CDR1 and CDR2 from the germline V gene are SGDLS and YYNGEE. The CDR3 consists of 14 residues. CDR3 in DNA: TGTGCCAGCACCCAGGGAGGGCGTTACAATGAGCAGTTCTTC. This codes for CASTQGGRYNEQFF.

The gene calls are TRBV25-1 and TRBJ1-2, with TRBD1 as a possible D gene (5 bases). CDR1 MGHDK and CDR2 SYGVNS come from the germline V gene. The CDR3 runs to 13 residues. The V gene lost 3 bases and the J gene lost 4 bases, with 9 bases spanning the gap. The DNA of the CDR3 is TGTGCCAGCAGTGACAGGGTCGGCTATGGCTACACCTTC. Translation: CASSDRVGYGYTF.

The rearrangement links TRBV5-6 to TRBJ1-2; tentatively, D is TRBD1 (6 bases). Germline V gives CDR1 SGHDT, CDR2 YYEEEE. V was clipped by 0 bases and J by 0 bases, with 15 bases between them. CDR3 size: 17 residues. The CDR3 DNA reads as TGTGCCAGCAGCTTGGGAGCGGGGGCGCTTGCTAACTATGGCTACACCTTC. Protein product: CASSLGAGALANYGYTF.

The V call is TRBV6-1, the J call TRBJ2-7; 13 bases agree with TRBD2. CDR3 size: 15 residues. V lost 4 bases, J lost 4 bases, and 4 bases stayed unmatched. Germline-derived CDR1 and CDR2 are MNHNS and SASEGT. CDR3 protein: CASSAPGLAGYEQYF. CDR3 coding DNA: TGTGCCAGCAGTGCACCGGGACTAGCGGGGTACGAGCAGTACTTC.

V and J are TRBV7-2 and TRBJ2-7; 9 bases match TRBD2. Germline V gives CDR1 SGHTA, CDR2 FQGNSA. With V trimmed by 3 bases and J by 7 bases, 10 bases remained unmatched. This CDR3 comprises 15 residues. The CDR3 protein is CASSFRASGIHEQYF. DNA of the CDR3: TGTGCCAGCAGCTTTAGGGCTAGCGGGATCCATGAGCAGTACTTC.

The chain employs TRBV5-5 and TRBJ1-1, with unresolved D. V dropped 5 bases and J dropped 7 bases, with 12 bases sitting between them. CDR1 is SGHKS, CDR2 YYEKEE, per germline (reference sequence). CDR3 length: 12 amino acids. The CDR3 reads CASSYYPGEAFF. The CDR3, as DNA: TGTGCCAGCAGTTACTACCCTGGTGAAGCTTTCTTT.

The chain employs TRBV14 and TRBJ1-2, with 8 bases aligning to TRBD1. From germline, CDR1 is SGHDN and CDR2 FVKESK. This CDR3 spans 15 amino acids. V was pared by 2 bases and J by 7 bases, with 9 bases of the junction left unmatched. CDR3 nucleotide sequence: TGTGCCAGCAGCCAACTTGGACAGGGCCTGCGTGGCTACACCTTC. Translated, it gives CASSQLGQGLRGYTF.

DNA for the CDR3: TGTGCCAGCAGCGTAATGGAGACCCAGTACTTC. Protein: CASSVMETQYF. This chain links TRBV11-2 with TRBJ2-5; no definite D call. The CDR3 is 11 amino acids. The V gene's germline CDR1 is SGHAT and CDR2 FQNNGV. The V gene lost 5 bases and the J gene lost 5 bases, with 6 bases spanning the gap.

This sequence joins TRBV23-1 and TRBJ2-1, with D possibly TRBD1 on 5 matching bases. TRBV23-1 is sorted into the ORF group, with uncertain function. The V end lost 0 bases, the J end lost 6 bases, and 18 bases lay between the germline ends. The CDR3 loop spans 17 amino acids. CDR3 region: CASSQSLKGKVGNEQFF. The CDR3 DNA is TGCGCCAGCAGTCAATCCCTTAAGGGGAAAGTTGGCAATGAGCAGTTCTTC.

The chain uses TRBV19 and TRBJ2-7; 8 bases align to TRBD1. This CDR3 contains 16 residues. In germline, CDR1 is LNHDA, CDR2 SQIVND (reference sequence). The J segment lost 0 bases and the V segment lost 2 bases, leaving 6 bases of the junction unmatched. CDR3 DNA: TGTGCCAGTAGTATACGTGGGACAGGAGCCTCCTACGAGCAGTACTTC. Its translation: CASSIRGTGASYEQYF.

This clone was seen a handful of times. The gene calls are TRBV28 and TRBJ1-1; TRBD1 agrees at 8 bases. V was clipped by 3 bases and J by 4 bases; unmatched bases: 10. This CDR3 region has 16 residues. Germline CDR1 reads MDHEN; CDR2 reads SYDVKM. The CDR3, as DNA: TGTGCCAGCAGTTTTCCTCTGACAGGGGAGGGCACTGAAGCTTTCTTT. This translates into CASSFPLTGEGTEAFF.

In nucleotides, the CDR3 is TGTGCCAGCAAGACAAGCAATCAGCCCCAGCATTTT. Encoded protein: CASKTSNQPQHF. V is TRBV2 and J is TRBJ1-5; D is ambiguous. This CDR3 region has 12 residues. The germline V gene encodes CDR1 SNHLY and CDR2 FYNNEI. The V end lost 7 bases, the J end lost 1 base, and 5 bases lay between the germline ends.

The chain employs TRBV4-1 and TRBJ2-4, with unresolved D. The ends were cut back, 1 base at V and 6 bases at J, with 13 bases in the middle. Germline assignment: CDR1 MGHRA and CDR2 YSYEKL. The length of the CDR3 is 15 residues. The CDR3 nucleotides read TGCGCCAGCAGCCAAGGTATTAGGAGTAGAAACATTCAGTACTTC. It codes for CASSQGIRSRNIQYF.

This clone was observed once. The V gene is TRBV7-9, the J gene TRBJ2-1; 9 bases match TRBD2. The CDR3 spans 14 residues. Germline V gene sequence: CDR1 SEHNR, CDR2 FQNEAQ (reference sequence). The junction had 7 bases not matched to a gene; V was cut back by 5 bases and J by 8 bases. CDR3 nucleotides: TGTGCCAGCAGCACGGCTAGCGGGGTCCATGAGCAGTTCTTC. This encodes CASSTASGVHEQFF.

The chain is built from TRBV7-7 and TRBJ2-1; no firm D call. CDR3 length: 13 amino acids. The germline CDR1 and CDR2 sequences are SSHAT and FNYEAQ (reference sequence). V was clipped by 1 base and J by 3 bases, with 4 bases between them. CDR3 residues: CASSLDSYNEQFF. CDR3 nucleotide sequence: TGTGCCAGCAGCTTAGACAGCTACAATGAGCAGTTCTTC.

J is TRBJ2-5 and V is TRBV11-2; D ambiguous. Germline loops: CDR1 SGHAT, CDR2 FQNNGV. V gave up 3 bases and J gave up 5 bases, with 4 bases separating them. The CDR3 runs 11 residues. The CDR3 coding sequence is TGTGCCAGCAGCTTCGGGGAGACCCAGTACTTC. Protein: CASSFGETQYF.

The chain has TRBV19 and TRBJ2-7, with 9 bases matching TRBD2. Germline loops: CDR1 LNHDA, CDR2 SQIVND (reference sequence). CDR3 length equals 13 residues. Trimming at V came to 6 bases and at J to 2 bases, leaving 2 bases not matched to a gene. CDR3 bases: TGTGCCAGTAGAGGGACTAGCACCTACGAGCAGTACTTC. Translating it yields CASRGTSTYEQYF.

The gene calls are TRBV5-1 and TRBJ1-1, with D unclear. Germline CDR1 SGHRS, CDR2 YFSETQ. Deletions cut 0 bases from V and 11 bases from J, with 14 bases between. CDR3 length equals 13 residues. In DNA, the CDR3 is TGCGCCAGCAGCTTGGAAGGATTTGGAGGGGCTTTCTTT. Translating gives CASSLEGFGGAFF.

V usage is TRBV28 and J usage is TRBJ1-2, with D possibly being TRBD1 (5 bases). Trimming took off 5 bases at V and 4 bases at J, with 14 bases between the two ends. CDR3 length: 14 residues. Germline lookup yields CDR1 MDHEN and CDR2 SYDVKM. CDR3 bases: TGTGCCAGCAGTCCGCCAGGGTCCGGCTATGGCTACACCTTC. Translated: CASSPPGSGYGYTF.

The V gene is TRBV19, the J gene TRBJ1-5; 12 bases are a match to TRBD1. Germline V gene lookup returns CDR1 LNHDA and CDR2 SQIVND (reference sequence). The CDR3 length is 15 residues. Trimming cost V 5 bases and J 9 bases; bases outside gene matches: 8. CDR3 sequence reads: CASSRIGTGGLPQHF. The CDR3 DNA is TGTGCCAGTAGTCGGATAGGGACAGGGGGCTTGCCCCAGCATTTT.

This chain connects TRBV5-1 to TRBJ2-1; 7 bases align to TRBD2. The CDR3 sequence is 13 residues long. J lost 3 bases, V lost 7 bases, and 4 bases had no gene match. Per germline, CDR1 SGHRS and CDR2 YFSETQ. The CDR3 loop is CASRLADYNEQFF. The CDR3 DNA reads as TGCGCCAGCCGGCTAGCGGACTACAATGAGCAGTTCTTC.

The J gene is TRBJ2-5, the V gene TRBV6-5, with TRBD1 as a possible D gene (5 bases). V was pared by 4 bases and J by 7 bases, with 13 bases between. The CDR3 has 13 residues. Germline lookup yields CDR1 MNHEY and CDR2 SVGAGI. CDR3 sequence reads: CASSLFREGTQYF. DNA for the CDR3: TGTGCCAGCAGTTTATTCAGGGAAGGGACCCAGTACTTC.

The chain carries TRBV12-5 and TRBJ2-7, with TRBD2 as a possible D gene (6 bases). Germline V CDR1 and CDR2: LGHNT, FRNRAP. With 4 bases removed from V and 3 bases from J, the gap between germline ends came to 22 bases. The CDR3 is made up of 17 amino acids. The CDR3 DNA follows: TGTGCTAGTGGTTCCCCAGGAGGGCCCTCAAAGAGCTACGAGCAGTACTTC. Its translation is CASGSPGGPSKSYEQYF.

V is TRBV5-4 and J is TRBJ1-3; 8 positions agree with TRBD1. Germline-derived CDR1 and CDR2 are SGHNT and YYREEE (reference sequence). The length of the CDR3 is 14 residues. The V segment lost 5 bases and the J segment 2 bases; nucleotides outside the gene matches: 3. The CDR3 DNA sequence: TGTGCCAGCAGACAGACAGGGGCTGGAAACACCATATATTTT. Amino acids: CASRQTGAGNTIYF. Full variable domain (outside the CDR3, taken from reference TRBV5-4 and TRBJ1-3): ETGVTQSPTHLIKTRGQQVTLRCSSQSGHNTVSWYQQALGQGPQFIFQYYREEENGRGNFPPRFSGLQFPNYSSELNVNALELDDSALYLCASRQTGAGNTIYFGEGSWLTVV.

The gene calls are TRBV29-1 and TRBJ2-3; TRBD2 matches 12 bases. V shed 2 bases, J shed 5 bases, and the junction held 5 bases outside the gene matches. Germline V CDR1 and CDR2: SQVTM, ANQGSEA. CDR3 length equals 15 residues. The CDR3 region is CSVERLAGVRDTQYF. DNA of the CDR3: TGCAGCGTTGAAAGACTAGCGGGAGTAAGAGATACGCAGTATTTT.

This clone was seen a handful of times. The chain recombines TRBV5-1 with TRBJ2-5, with 9 positions matching TRBD2. The length of the CDR3 is 17 residues. Germline lookup yields CDR1 SGHRS and CDR2 YFSETQ. V shed 3 bases and J 5 bases; nucleotides not matched to a gene: 14. DNA for the CDR3: TGCGCCAGCAGCTCCCTAGCGGCAGCGGGAGGACGTGAGACCCAGTACTTC. It codes for CASSSLAAAGGRETQYF.

The chain recombines TRBV7-2 with TRBJ1-2; possible D gene TRBD1, 6 bases. With 4 bases removed from V and 0 bases from J, the gap between germline ends came to 18 bases. Germline-derived CDR1 and CDR2 are SGHTA and FQGNSA. CDR3 length equals 17 residues. CDR3 amino acids: CASSSRLGTLSNYGYTF. CDR3 coding DNA: TGTGCCAGCAGCTCCAGACTGGGGACACTATCTAACTATGGCTACACCTTC. The entire variable domain, with the rest obtained from reference TRBV7-2 and TRBJ1-2, is as follows: GAGVSQSPSNKVTEKGKDVELRCDPISGHTALYWYRQSLGQGLEFLIYFQGNSAPDKSGLPSDRFSAERTGGSVSTLTIQRTQQEDSAVYLCASSSRLGTLSNYGYTFGSGTRLTVV.